The present entry profiles one T cell receptor beta chain with its context. This clonotype was detected a few times. The antigen this receptor binds is unknown. Nothing much larger sits one base from this clone, and base qualities are not available. The data belong to a study of CD8+CD57+ T cells in acquired aplastic anemia (dated by TCRdb to between 2018 and 2020). Study-level background: Extracted DNA from sorted CD4+ and CD8+ cells averaged approximately 3 ug, ranging from roughly 0.17 to 27.4 ug. For healthy donor samples, the average read count was about 10.8 million for CD4+ cells and approximately 11 million for CD8+ cells. General study outcomes and caveats: About 28 CD8+ CDR3 sequences were found in both patients and controls but appeared to be highly expressed in patients and within the immunodominant clones of the patients. No significant difference in CD8+ Simpson's diversity was found between patients and healthy controls (P=0.060).

The germline ends are 3 bases apart after V is trimmed by 3 bases and J by 4 bases. From cysteine to phenylalanine, the CDR3 is 11 amino acids long. Left in the record is the CDR3 DNA by itself, 33 bases read in frame from the first base. Looking up the germline V gene yields CDR1 SNHLY and CDR2 FYNNEI. TCR repertoires of sorted CD4+ and CD8+ blood T cells from severe aplastic anemia patients and healthy subjects were deep-sequenced in the study. Ficoll-Paque density gradient centrifugation was used to isolate peripheral blood mononuclear cells. Before DNA was extracted, CD4+ and CD8+ T cells were sorted using either FACS or magnetic beads. Genomic DNA served as template for TCR beta VDJ combination and CDR3 sequence profiling. TCR repertoire sequencing was run on an Illumina HiSeq 2000. Concerning the study's data processing: Repertoires were assessed using TRBV/TRBJ rearrangement plots, CDR3 size and DJ length profiles, and Simpson's diversity index. The most abundant DNA sequence in the deep sequencing data was defined as the immunodominant clone. CDR3 amino acid sequences were checked for sharing across subjects and were also compared against the VDJdb database and published repertoires. The public reads were run again by TCRdb, first through fastp at Q25 and then through MiXCR, and only productive beta chains were kept. Each entry merges the rows of one CDR3 protein and shows their most common DNA and genes. The V and J calls reflect TCRdb's pipeline rather than the authors' work. The sample table contains around 68,000 distinct CDR3 sequences; only one count was recorded for roughly half of them. Roughly 8.7% of the sample rests with the top ten.

This sequence uses TRBV2 and TRBJ1-2; too little of a D gene remains to name it. Sequencing was performed on sorted CD4+, CD8+, or CD8+CD57+ T cells (not recorded which) from PBMCs. This TCR came from a human donor in good health, serving as a control. The CDR3 loop reads CASSEGYGYTF. The DNA sequence is TGTGCCAGCAGTGAGGGCTATGGCTACACCTTC.